Below, 27 T cell receptor beta chains from the same sample are listed, as sequenced in a study of cytomegalovirus exposure and HLA in healthy donors. The PCR had 60 Vbeta and 13 Jbeta primers. Profiled with immunoSEQ multiplex PCR; TCRdb holds only in-frame clones, not every one. This table holds about 160,000 clones, roughly 79% found once. The sample consisted of PBMCs. These receptors originate from a man younger than 35 in good health and CMV-seropositive.

The rearrangement uses TRBV15 and TRBJ2-5; the match to TRBD1 covers 7 bases. The CDR3 runs 16 residues. Germline loops: CDR1 LNHNV, CDR2 YYDKDF (reference sequence). V was pared by 0 bases and J by 3 bases, with 7 bases of the junction left unmatched. CDR3 loop: CATSREGRGRKETQYF. Here the CDR3 DNA reads TGTGCCACCAGCAGAGAAGGCAGGGGGAGAAAAGAGACCCAGTACTTC.

The V gene is TRBV28, the J gene TRBJ1-2; 9 bases agree with TRBD1. Trimming cost V 3 bases and J 8 bases; bases outside gene matches: 16. The CDR3 contains 17 residues. Germline lookup yields CDR1 MDHEN and CDR2 SYDVKM. For the CDR3, the DNA is TGTGCCAGCAGTTTGCCGGGACAGGGCAGATTCTCTGACGGCTACACCTTC. Translated, it gives CASSLPGQGRFSDGYTF.

J is TRBJ1-1 and V is TRBV4-1; 11 positions match TRBD1. This CDR3 has 19 amino acids. Per the germline V gene, CDR1 is MGHRA and CDR2 is YSYEKL. J was trimmed by 0 bases and V by 4 bases; bases with no gene match: 13. DNA for the CDR3: TGCGCCAGCAGCCTGTTCGGTCGGGACAGGGGGGGGGTGAACACTGAAGCTTTCTTT. Translation gives CASSLFGRDRGGVNTEAFF.

The rearrangement links TRBV6-1 to TRBJ2-7, with a tentative D call TRBD1 (5 bases). The V gene lost 4 bases and the J gene lost 2 bases, with 9 bases spanning the gap. Per germline, CDR1 MNHNS and CDR2 SASEGT. The CDR3 has 13 amino acids. CDR3 loop: CASSARAAYEQYF. CDR3 sequence (DNA): TGTGCCAGCAGTGCCAGGGCCGCCTACGAGCAGTACTTC.

The chain employs TRBV27 and TRBJ2-7; 7 bases fit TRBD2. This CDR3 is built from 15 residues. V shed 7 bases and J 0 bases; nucleotides not matched to a gene: 9. Germline lookup yields CDR1 MNHEY and CDR2 SMNVEV (reference sequence). CDR3 nucleotide sequence: TGTGCCAGCACCTCATTGGGCGGGAGCTCCTACGAGCAGTACTTC. Protein sequence: CASTSLGGSSYEQYF.

In DNA form, the CDR3 reads TGCGCCAGCAGCTTGGCCCCTATTAACACCGGGGAGCTGTTTTTT. This translates into CASSLAPINTGELFF. This rearrangement joins TRBV5-1 to TRBJ2-2; D is unclear. Germline CDR1 and CDR2: SGHRS and YFSETQ. This CDR3 is 15 amino acids long. The V gene lost 0 bases and the J gene lost 2 bases, with 8 bases spanning the gap.

This rearrangement joins TRBV20-1 to TRBJ1-1; 10 nucleotides match TRBD1. The germline gives CDR1 DFQATT, CDR2 SNEGSKA (reference sequence). Losses at the gene ends were 2 bases for V and 11 bases for J; bases not matched to a gene: 2. This CDR3 is built from 11 residues. CDR3 sequence: CSARTGQGAFF. DNA of the CDR3: TGCAGTGCTAGAACGGGACAGGGGGCTTTCTTT.

The genes are TRBV5-4 and TRBJ2-5, with TRBD1 matching over 8 bases. Germline V gene sequence: CDR1 SGHNT, CDR2 YYREEE (reference sequence). The CDR3 is 14 residues long. V lost 9 bases, J lost 6 bases, and 13 bases stayed unmatched. The CDR3 sequence: CATVEQGGRKTQYF. DNA of the CDR3: TGTGCCACCGTAGAACAGGGGGGTAGGAAGACCCAGTACTTC.

V is TRBV7-9 and J is TRBJ1-3; D is ambiguous. Germline V gene sequence: CDR1 SEHNR, CDR2 FQNEAQ (reference sequence). CDR3 length: 15 amino acids. The V end lost 6 bases, the J end lost 0 bases, and 12 bases lay between the germline ends. The CDR3 protein is CASSREGFSGNTIYF. CDR3 bases: TGTGCCAGCAGTCGGGAGGGCTTCTCTGGAAACACCATATATTTT.

This chain links TRBV19 with TRBJ2-1; D is unclear. Germline V gives CDR1 LNHDA, CDR2 SQIVND (reference sequence). V was shortened by 3 bases and J by 6 bases, with 9 bases between the two germline ends. This CDR3 has 13 amino acids. The CDR3 nucleotides read TGTGCCAGTAGTATCACGCGAGGCAATGAGCAGTTCTTC. Its translation is CASSITRGNEQFF.

In DNA, the CDR3 is TGCAGCGTTGAAAAACCGGAAGCGGGGACAGGCCTCGCTGAAGCTTTCTTT. It specifies CSVEKPEAGTGLAEAFF. V usage is TRBV29-1 and J usage is TRBJ1-1, with 8 bases identical to TRBD1. In germline, CDR1 is SQVTM, CDR2 ANQGSEA. V lost 2 bases, J lost 6 bases, and 17 bases stayed unmatched. The CDR3 totals 17 residues.

As concerns this clone: At one of its ends the junction is not consistent with the germline gene, which may arise from a read error. V gene TRBV7-7 combines with J gene TRBJ1-1; tentative D call: TRBD1 (5 bases). This CDR3 is built from 14 residues. CDR1 and CDR2 (germline): SSHAT, FNYEAQ (reference sequence). The CDR3 spells CASSLEQVNTEAFF. CDR3 nucleotides: TGTGCTAGCAGCTTAGAACAGGTTAACACTGAAGCTTTCTTT. Based on the CDR3 plus reference TRBV7-7 and TRBJ1-1, the full variable domain is GAGVSQSPRYKVTKRGQDVTLRCDPISSHATLYWYQQALGQGPEFLTYFNYEAQPDKSGLPSDRFSAERPEGSISTLTIQRTEQRDSAMYRCASSLEQVNTEAFFGQGTRLTVV.

This clone has just one count. V gene TRBV27 combines with J gene TRBJ2-1, with 12 bases lining up with TRBD2. The junction had 8 bases not matched to a gene; V was cut back by 5 bases and J by 6 bases. Germline V gene sequence: CDR1 MNHEY, CDR2 SMNVEV (reference sequence). The CDR3 extends over 16 amino acids. CDR3 sequence (DNA): TGTGCCAGCAGTATTCGGACTAGCGGGACGGGCAATGAGCAGTTCTTC. Encoded protein: CASSIRTSGTGNEQFF.

The chain employs TRBV6-5 and TRBJ1-1, with TRBD1 identical over 10 bases. Per germline, CDR1 MNHEY and CDR2 SVGAGI. J was trimmed by 6 bases and V by 2 bases; bases with no gene match: 3. This CDR3 has 14 amino acids. The CDR3 loop reads CASSYRTGGAEAFF. DNA for the CDR3: TGTGCCAGCAGTTACAGGACAGGGGGTGCTGAAGCTTTCTTT.

The chain employs TRBV2 and TRBJ2-1; D is possibly TRBD2 (5 bases). Germline values: CDR1 SNHLY, CDR2 FYNNEI. Trimming took off 2 bases at V and 4 bases at J, with 27 bases between the two ends. The CDR3 totals 20 residues. The CDR3 coding sequence is TGTGCCAGCAGTGAAAGGACCCCCCGAAAAGGACCCGGGATTTACAATGAGCAGTTCTTC. Its protein is CASSERTPRKGPGIYNEQFF.

This clone was seen a few times. The J gene is TRBJ2-5, the V gene TRBV5-4; 7 bases are shared with TRBD2. The CDR3 sequence is 15 residues long. V was clipped by 0 bases and J by 1 base; unmatched bases: 3. Germline CDR1 and CDR2: SGHNT and YYREEE (reference sequence). The CDR3 nucleotides read TGTGCCAGCAGCTTGGAGTGGGGGGGCCAAGAGACCCAGTACTTC. Amino acids: CASSLEWGGQETQYF.

The rearrangement uses TRBV29-1 and TRBJ2-1; tentatively, D is TRBD2 (5 bases). The germline V and J ends were trimmed by 6 bases and 3 bases, with 24 bases remaining between them. Germline V gene lookup returns CDR1 SQVTM and CDR2 ANQGSEA. The CDR3 has 17 amino acids. The CDR3 reads CSVTGSTSGIVYNEQFF. Written as DNA, the CDR3 is TGCAGCGTGACCGGGTCGACCTCCGGGATTGTCTACAATGAGCAGTTCTTC.

The chain links TRBV4-1 to TRBJ2-7; 9 nucleotides agree with TRBD1. CDR1 MGHRA and CDR2 YSYEKL come from the germline V gene. Germline trimming cut 4 bases from V and 0 bases from J; bases unmatched to any gene: 10. CDR3 length equals 17 residues. CDR3 loop: CASSRSTGTGISYEQYF. CDR3 DNA: TGCGCCAGCAGCCGGTCGACCGGGACAGGGATCTCCTACGAGCAGTACTTC.

This chain uses TRBV14 with TRBJ1-1, with a possible D match to TRBD1 (6 bases). V dropped 5 bases and J dropped 4 bases, with 17 bases sitting between them. The CDR3 runs 15 residues. Germline V gene data show CDR1 as SGHDN and CDR2 as FVKESK. Here the CDR3 DNA reads TGTGCCAGCAGCGACGTCGGGGGGGCCGGCACTGAAGCTTTCTTT. It specifies CASSDVGGAGTEAFF.

Details on this clone: The junction departs from the called germline gene at one end, perhaps through a read error. The same CDR3 also results from other DNA sequences found in this sample. The CDR3 loop reads CASSLEDYGQFF. The CDR3 DNA reads TGCGCCAGCAGTTTGGAGGACTATGGGCAGTTCTTC. The J gene is TRBJ2-1, the V gene TRBV5-1, with D possibly being TRBD2 (6 bases). The germline V gene has CDR1 SGHRS and CDR2 YFSETQ. The CDR3 is made up of 12 amino acids.

V gene TRBV19 combines with J gene TRBJ2-2, with D hard to call. The CDR3 covers 13 residues. The germline V gene encodes CDR1 LNHDA and CDR2 SQIVND (reference sequence). Between the trimmed V and J ends, which lost 7 bases and 3 bases, there was a span of 9 bases. Here the CDR3 DNA reads TGTGCCAGTACCATAGTAGACACCGGGGAGCTGTTTTTT. Translated: CASTIVDTGELFF. Full variable domain (missing parts from reference TRBV19 and TRBJ2-2): DGGITQSPKYLFRKEGQNVTLSCEQNLNHDAMYWYRQDPGQGLRLIYYSQIVNDFQKGDIAEGYSVSREKKESFPLTVTSAQKNPTAFYLCASTIVDTGELFFGEGSRLTVL.

The chain uses TRBV5-1 and TRBJ2-7; TRBD2 might be the D (6 bases). The CDR3 length is 15 residues. CDR1 SGHRS and CDR2 YFSETQ come from the germline V gene. V was cut by 2 bases and J by 6 bases, with 18 bases left in between. The CDR3 loop reads CASSFTPGTAIEQYF. Written as DNA, the CDR3 is TGCGCCAGCAGCTTCACCCCCGGGACTGCTATCGAGCAGTACTTC. Supplemented by reference TRBV5-1 and TRBJ2-7, the full variable domain reads KAGVTQTPRYLIKTRGQQVTLSCSPISGHRSVSWYQQTPGQGLQFLFEYFSETQRNKGNFPGRFSGRQFSNSRSEMNVSTLELGDSALYLCASSFTPGTAIEQYFGPGTRLTVT.

The table lists this clone with a count of one. The gene calls are TRBV6-1 and TRBJ2-7, with 9 bases matching TRBD1. V dropped 3 bases and J dropped 2; count of bases not matched to a gene: 2. Germline-derived CDR1 and CDR2 are MNHNS and SASEGT. The CDR3 runs to 14 residues. The CDR3, as DNA: TGTGCCAGCAGTGACCGGGACAGGGCCTACGAGCAGTACTTC. Translation: CASSDRDRAYEQYF.

The chain recombines TRBV6-5 with TRBJ2-7; tentative D call: TRBD1 (8 bases). This CDR3 comprises 15 residues. Germline V lookup: CDR1 MNHEY, CDR2 SVGAGI. Trimming removed 3 bases from V and 3 bases from J, with 15 bases in between. Here the CDR3 DNA reads TGTGCCAGCAGTTATGGACAGGGAGGGGGCTACGAGCAGTACTTC. This sequence encodes CASSYGQGGGYEQYF.

This chain connects TRBV11-2 to TRBJ1-2; no definite D call. The germline V and J ends were trimmed by 5 bases and 0 bases, with 16 bases remaining between them. CDR1 is SGHAT and CDR2 is FQNNGV in the germline V gene. This CDR3 has 16 residues. The CDR3 nucleotides read TGTGCCAGCAGCCCGATAAAGAACACGCCTAACTATGGCTACACCTTC. Translation gives CASSPIKNTPNYGYTF. The entire variable domain, with the rest obtained from reference TRBV11-2 and TRBJ1-2, is as follows: EAGVAQSPRYKIIEKRQSVAFWCNPISGHATLYWYQQILGQGPKLLIQFQNNGVVDDSQLPKDRFSAERLKGVDSTLKIQPAKLEDSAVYLCASSPIKNTPNYGYTFGSGTRLTVV.

Here the CDR3 reads CASSESGGTGELFF. CDR3 DNA: TGTGCCAGCAGCGAATCTGGGGGGACCGGGGAGCTGTTTTTT. This chain uses TRBV7-3 with TRBJ2-2; a possible D gene is TRBD2 (6 bases). This CDR3 has 14 residues. CDR1 is SGHTA and CDR2 is FQGTGA in the germline V gene. The V end lost 5 bases, the J end lost 5 bases, and 12 bases lay between the germline ends.

This clone has a single count. This rearrangement joins TRBV27 to TRBJ1-4; D ambiguous. CDR1 and CDR2 (germline): MNHEY, SMNVEV (reference sequence). The CDR3 totals 16 residues. Trimming removed 5 bases from V and 2 bases from J, with 15 bases in between. In DNA form, the CDR3 reads TGTGCCAGCAGTCCCCATGGCGGGCCCACTAATGAAAAACTGTTTTTT. Translating it yields CASSPHGGPTNEKLFF.